The 4 T cell receptor beta chains listed next were all sequenced from one sample in a study of Ad26.COV2.S vaccination and SARS-CoV-2 variants. Regarding treatment: about 20 received Ad26.COV2.S at low or high dose, single or two shots; about 5 received placebo; per-sample allocation not given. Day 63 following the first vaccine or placebo injection was when the samples were taken. Clones were read by immunoSEQ multiplex PCR, and TCRdb kept only the in-frame ones, dropping some. Of some 290,000 clones detected, 86% appear once; the ten largest clones hold around 2%. Source: peripheral blood, taken in a trial of Ad26.COV2.S vaccine versus placebo. The receptors were gathered from a person aged 18-65 years who received the Ad26.COV2.S COVID-19 vaccine or a placebo.

Here the CDR3 DNA reads TGTGCCAGCCGCCTAGGGGTCGGCTACACCTTC. It specifies CASRLGVGYTF. The rearrangement uses TRBV6-2 or TRBV6-3 and TRBJ1-2; D possibly corresponds to TRBD1 (5 bases). The CDR3 totals 11 residues. Germline loops: CDR1 MNHEY, CDR2 SVGEGT. V lost 8 bases and J lost 8, with 12 bases in between.

This clone has ten or more counts. The chain uses TRBV4-3 and TRBJ1-5; D gene uncertain. CDR3 length equals 18 residues. With 2 bases removed from V and 4 bases from J, the gap between germline ends came to 21 bases. Germline V gives CDR1 LGHNA, CDR2 YSLEER. For the CDR3, the DNA is TGCGCCAGCAGCCAAAACCCGATGACCGCCGGTGGGAATCAGCCCCAGCATTTT. Encoded protein: CASSQNPMTAGGNQPQHF.

The V gene is TRBV6-5, the J gene TRBJ2-6; D gene unclear. Germline V gives CDR1 MNHEY, CDR2 SVGAGI. Trimming cost V 7 bases and J 4 bases, with 8 bases left between them. This CDR3 spans 13 amino acids. The CDR3 reads CASTYAGANVLTF. The CDR3 DNA is TGTGCCAGCACCTATGCCGGGGCCAACGTCCTGACTTTC.

This clone was seen just once. The V gene is TRBV11-3, the J gene TRBJ2-1; tentative D call: TRBD1 (6 bases). This CDR3 is built from 15 residues. CDR1 is SGHNT and CDR2 is YENEEA in the germline V gene. Trimming removed 5 bases at V and 7 bases at J, with 18 bases between. The CDR3: CASSTRQVLVNEQFF. The CDR3 DNA reads TGTGCCAGCAGCACAAGACAGGTTCTGGTAAATGAGCAGTTCTTC.